The clone carrying this TCR beta chain was seen at least ten times. This sample is drawn from a study of CD8 T cells in ankylosing spondylitis. TCRdb re-called the 5' RACE reads through MiXCR, storing one row per CDR3 protein. Among about 130,000 distinct CDR3 sequences listed, roughly 7.3% were seen once. This CDR3 has 15 amino acids. V gave up 0 bases and J gave up 4 bases, with 11 bases separating them. Germline V gives CDR1 SGDLS, CDR2 YYNGEE. Sequencing input: blood, either unsorted or a sorted T cell fraction (not recorded which). This chain joins TRBV9 and TRBJ1-3; D not certain. The TCR comes from a male donor with ankylosing spondylitis or in good health (not recorded which). CDR3 nucleotide sequence: TGTGCCAGCAGCGTAGTAAGCGACCCGGGAAACACCATATATTTT. Its protein is CASSVVSDPGNTIYF.